The clone carrying this T cell receptor (beta chain) has only a few counts. This CDR3 contains 15 residues. Germline CDR1 and CDR2: LGHDT and YNNKEL (reference sequence). The J segment lost 10 bases and the V segment lost 1 base, leaving 9 bases of the junction unmatched. The data stem from a study of blood T cells in healthy people across ages. Using a J-beta primer mix together with a sample-barcoded 5' primer, a second PCR was run for roughly 6 to 12 cycles. Each CDR3 protein gets one entry after TCRdb re-called the 5' RACE reads with MiXCR. This table holds about a million distinct CDR3 sequences, about 53% found once.

Sequenced: blood. The receptor was isolated from a woman aged 55-75 years in good health. This rearrangement joins TRBV3-1 to TRBJ2-1; 8 bases match TRBD2. The chain's CDR3 is CASSQGLRAGVEQFF. CDR3 DNA sequence: TGTGCCAGCAGCCAAGGGTTAAGAGCGGGAGTCGAGCAGTTCTTC.